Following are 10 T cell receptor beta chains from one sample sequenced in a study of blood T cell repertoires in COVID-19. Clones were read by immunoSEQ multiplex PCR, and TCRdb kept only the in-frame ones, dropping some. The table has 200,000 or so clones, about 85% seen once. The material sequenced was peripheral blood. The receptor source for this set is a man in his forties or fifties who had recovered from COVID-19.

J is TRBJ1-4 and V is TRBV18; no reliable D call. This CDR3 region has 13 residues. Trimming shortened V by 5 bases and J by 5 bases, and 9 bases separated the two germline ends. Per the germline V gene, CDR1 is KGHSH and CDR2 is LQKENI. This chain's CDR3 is CASSSLENEKLFF. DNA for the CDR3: TGTGCCAGCTCATCTTTAGAAAATGAAAAACTGTTTTTT.

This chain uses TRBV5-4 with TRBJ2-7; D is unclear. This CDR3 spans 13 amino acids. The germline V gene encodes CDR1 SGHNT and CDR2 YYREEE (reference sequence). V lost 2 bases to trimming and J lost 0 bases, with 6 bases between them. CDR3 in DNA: TGTGCCAGCAGCTTTGGCAGCTCCTACGAGCAGTACTTC. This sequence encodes CASSFGSSYEQYF.

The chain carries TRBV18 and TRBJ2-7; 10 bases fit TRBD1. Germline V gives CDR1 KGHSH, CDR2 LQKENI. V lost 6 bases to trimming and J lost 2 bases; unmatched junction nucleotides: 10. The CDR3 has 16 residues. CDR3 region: CASSYERTGGTYEQYF. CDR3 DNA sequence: TGTGCCAGCTCCTACGAGCGGACAGGGGGAACCTACGAGCAGTACTTC.

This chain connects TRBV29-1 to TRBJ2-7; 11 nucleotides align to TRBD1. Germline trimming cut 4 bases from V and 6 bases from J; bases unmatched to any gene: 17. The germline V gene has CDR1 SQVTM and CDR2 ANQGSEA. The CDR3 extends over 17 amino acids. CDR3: CSVVSSGTGGLAGEQYF. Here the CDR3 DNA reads TGCAGCGTTGTCTCTTCGGGGACAGGGGGACTGGCGGGCGAGCAGTACTTC.

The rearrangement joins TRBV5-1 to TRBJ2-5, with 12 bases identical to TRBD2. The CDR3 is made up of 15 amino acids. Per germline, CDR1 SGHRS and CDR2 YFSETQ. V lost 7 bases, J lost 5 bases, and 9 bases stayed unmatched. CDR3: CASLLAGGLEETQYF. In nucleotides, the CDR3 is TGCGCCAGCTTACTAGCGGGAGGACTGGAGGAGACCCAGTACTTC.

The CDR3 loop reads CASSAWDFAAHNEQFF. The DNA for the CDR3 is TGTGCCAGCAGCGCCTGGGACTTCGCGGCCCACAATGAGCAGTTCTTC. The chain is built from TRBV7-8 and TRBJ2-1; tentatively, D is TRBD2 (6 bases). In germline, CDR1 is SGHVS, CDR2 FQNEAQ. Deletions cut 5 bases from V and 5 bases from J, with 19 bases between. The CDR3 extends over 16 amino acids.

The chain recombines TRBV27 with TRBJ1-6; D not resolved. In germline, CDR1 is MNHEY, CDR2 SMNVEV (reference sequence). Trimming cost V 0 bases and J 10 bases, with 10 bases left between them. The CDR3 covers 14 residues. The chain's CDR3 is CASSLSWGGSPLHF. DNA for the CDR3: TGTGCCAGCAGTTTATCCTGGGGAGGCTCACCCCTCCACTTT.

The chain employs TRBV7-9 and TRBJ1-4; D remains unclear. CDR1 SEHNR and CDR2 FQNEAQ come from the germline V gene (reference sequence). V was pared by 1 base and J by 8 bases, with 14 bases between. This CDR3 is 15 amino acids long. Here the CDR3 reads CASSLDGRQAEKLFF. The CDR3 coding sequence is TGTGCCAGCAGCTTAGACGGGAGGCAAGCAGAAAAACTGTTTTTT.

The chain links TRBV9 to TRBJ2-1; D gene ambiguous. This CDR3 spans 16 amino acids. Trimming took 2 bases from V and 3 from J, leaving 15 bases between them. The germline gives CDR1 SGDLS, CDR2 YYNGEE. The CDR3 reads CASSVAGEFVYNEQFF. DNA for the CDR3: TGTGCCAGCAGCGTGGCAGGCGAGTTCGTCTACAATGAGCAGTTCTTC.

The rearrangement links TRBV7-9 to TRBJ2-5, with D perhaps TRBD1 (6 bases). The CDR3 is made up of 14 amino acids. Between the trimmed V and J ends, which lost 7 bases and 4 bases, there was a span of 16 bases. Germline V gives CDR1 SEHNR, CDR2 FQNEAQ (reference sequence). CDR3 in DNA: TGTGCCAGCAACATACAGGGTTCAGGAGAGACCCAGTACTTC. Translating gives CASNIQGSGETQYF.